The sequence of this TCR beta chain was determined in a study of radiotherapy plus CTLA-4 blockade in lung cancer. Study-wide results and limits: An expansion of tumor-derived TCR clones occurred in blood after radiotherapy plus ipilimumab.

The method was immunoSEQ multiplex PCR; TCRdb's version includes in-frame clones alone and lacks a portion of them. The table includes some 110,000 clones, more than 75% detected once. Turning to this clone: As yet, its antigen is unknown.

V was cut by 3 bases and J by 4 bases, with 16 bases left in between. The CDR3 has 15 amino acids. Germline-derived CDR1 and CDR2 are KGHSH and LQKENI. The TCR originated in a human donor with non-small cell lung cancer that progressed on radiotherapy plus ipilimumab. Some clones in this sample may be carry-over from other donors' samples. This chain links TRBV18 with TRBJ2-7, with TRBD1 as a possible D gene (6 bases). The input for sequencing was peripheral blood, taken from a patient treated with radiotherapy plus ipilimumab. This chain's CDR3 is CASSPLPGHAYEQYF. The CDR3 nucleotides are TGTGCCAGCTCACCGCTCCCGGGACATGCTTACGAGCAGTACTTC.